This T cell receptor beta chain came from a study of T cell repertoires in cytomegalovirus infection. Study information: As its CMV epitopes, the study selected recently identified HLA-C-restricted and well-studied HLA-B-restricted targets. A matching HLA type, together with CMV infection, was signaled by public TCR beta signatures. Study outcomes and limitations: The cumulative frequency of public TCR beta families distinguished individuals who carried CMV together with the relevant HLA. CMV-specific TCR beta clonotypes restricted by HLA-C were the ones dominating the ex vivo response.

In TCRdb, the reads were re-called with MiXCR into one record per CDR3 protein. Among roughly 570,000 distinct CDR3 sequences listed, approximately 40% were seen once. In regard to this clonotype: The antigen is undetermined.

Germline V gene sequence: CDR1 MNHEY, CDR2 SMNVEV (reference sequence). The V gene lost 4 bases and the J gene lost 1 base, with 11 bases spanning the gap. The CDR3 loop spans 16 amino acids. This sample comprised cultured PBMCs, obtained from culture after CMV antigen stimulation. This chain connects TRBV27 to TRBJ2-6; D possibly uses TRBD1 or TRBD2 (5 bases each). This receptor was identified in a human donor in good health (CMV status not recorded). Some clones in this sample may be carry-over from other donors' samples. CDR3 amino acids: CASSSGRMSGANVLTF. The CDR3 nucleotides read TGTGCCAGCAGTTCGGGGCGGATGTCTGGGGCCAACGTCCTGACTTTC.